This T cell receptor (beta chain) was captured in a study of PD-1 blockade in classical Hodgkin lymphoma. The length of the CDR3 is 14 residues. The germline V gene has CDR1 MRHNA and CDR2 SNTAGT. Trimming removed 0 bases at V and 5 bases at J, with 7 bases between. No patient escaped relapse after autologous stem cell transplantation, and brentuximab vedotin exposure varied. Using immunoSEQ multiplex PCR, the repertoire was profiled, and TCRdb retains in-frame clones only, with some absent. Seen here are 120,000 to 150,000 clones, 78% observed once, and the top ten hold roughly 9.2%. This sample comprised peripheral blood mononuclear cells (PBMCs), obtained before the second cycle of nivolumab. This clonotype originated in a human donor with classical Hodgkin lymphoma. This chain joins TRBV6-4 and TRBJ2-2; D not resolved. The CDR3 here is CASSDSVATGELFF. DNA of the CDR3: TGTGCCAGCAGTGACTCGGTTGCGACCGGGGAGCTGTTTTTT.